This T cell receptor (beta chain) was retrieved from a study of T cell changes during pregnancy in multiple sclerosis. CDR1 and CDR2 (germline): SQVTM, ANQGSEA. Trimming left V 5 bases short and J 4 bases short, with 16 bases between. The CDR3 has 14 amino acids. Data came from immunoSEQ multiplex PCR; TCRdb stores just in-frame clones and leaves some out. The repertoire holds about 54,000 clones, 70% to 90% seen once, with approximately 0.58% in the top ten. This chain connects TRBV29-1 to TRBJ2-3; D perhaps matches TRBD2 (5 bases). The material sequenced was CD4+ T cells from peripheral blood mononuclear cells, taken in the first trimester of pregnancy. The source is a female donor with multiple sclerosis, enrolled in a pregnancy study. The DNA for the CDR3 is TGCAGCGTTTATAGCGTATATCGCCCAGATACGCAGTATTTT. Protein product: CSVYSVYRPDTQYF.